This T cell receptor (beta chain) was profiled in a study of blood T cell repertoires in COVID-19. Germline V gene data show CDR1 as MGHRA and CDR2 as YSYEKL. The CDR3 is made up of 17 amino acids. With V trimmed by 10 bases and J by 0 bases, 14 bases remained unmatched. The protocol was immunoSEQ multiplex PCR, while the TCRdb copy is restricted to in-frame clones and leaves out a portion. The table records some 320,000 clones, 90% to 95% of them present only once. This clonotype was obtained from a young woman who had been exposed to COVID-19. Sequenced material: PBMCs or T cells enriched from blood (not recorded which). The rearrangement joins TRBV4-1 to TRBJ1-3, with 8 bases identical to TRBD1. The chain's CDR3 is CATSLRDRSTSGNTIYF. The CDR3, as DNA: TGCGCCACCTCCCTCCGGGACAGGTCCACCTCTGGAAACACCATATATTTT.